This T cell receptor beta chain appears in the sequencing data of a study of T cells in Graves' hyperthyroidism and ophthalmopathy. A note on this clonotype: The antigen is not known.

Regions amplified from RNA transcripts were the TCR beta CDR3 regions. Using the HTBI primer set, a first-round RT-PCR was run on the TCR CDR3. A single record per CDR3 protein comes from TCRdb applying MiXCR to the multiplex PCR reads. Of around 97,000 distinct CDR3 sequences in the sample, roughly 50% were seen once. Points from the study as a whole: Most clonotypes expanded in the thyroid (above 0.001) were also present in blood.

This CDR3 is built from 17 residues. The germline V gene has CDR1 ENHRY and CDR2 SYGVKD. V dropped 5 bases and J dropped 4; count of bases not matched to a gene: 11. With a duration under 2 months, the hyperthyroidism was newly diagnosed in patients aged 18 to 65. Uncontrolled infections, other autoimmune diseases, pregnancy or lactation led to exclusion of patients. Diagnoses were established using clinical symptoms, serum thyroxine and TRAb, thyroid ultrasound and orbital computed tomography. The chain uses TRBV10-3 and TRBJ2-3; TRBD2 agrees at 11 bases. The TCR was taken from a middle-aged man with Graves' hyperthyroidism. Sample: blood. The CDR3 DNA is TGTGCCATCAGTAATAACGGACTAGCGGGCAAGGCAGATACGCAGTATTTT. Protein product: CAISNNGLAGKADTQYF.